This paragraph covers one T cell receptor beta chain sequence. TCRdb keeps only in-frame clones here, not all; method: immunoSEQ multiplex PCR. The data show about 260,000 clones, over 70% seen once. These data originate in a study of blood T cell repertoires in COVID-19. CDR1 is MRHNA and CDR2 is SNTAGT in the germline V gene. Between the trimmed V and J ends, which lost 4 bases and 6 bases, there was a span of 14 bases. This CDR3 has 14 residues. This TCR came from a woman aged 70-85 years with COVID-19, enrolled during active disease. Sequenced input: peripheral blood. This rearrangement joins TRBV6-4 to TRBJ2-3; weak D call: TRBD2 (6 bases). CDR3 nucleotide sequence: TGTGCCAGCAGTGTTGGGGCGGGGCAGGATACGCAGTATTTT. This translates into CASSVGAGQDTQYF.